This T cell receptor beta chain was captured in a study of blood T cell repertoires in COVID-19. Overall study context: Both acute and convalescent COVID-19 samples were obtained from the United States, Italy and Spain.

Measured with immunoSEQ multiplex PCR; TCRdb has only the in-frame clones, and not every one. Counted here are about 200,000 clones, roughly 89% occurring once; the ten biggest clones make up about 2.1%. Individuals aged 18 to 89 years were recruited from about two dozen US areas. Participants had their cohort set by participant-reported clinical history. CDR1 is LNHDA, CDR2 SQIVND, per germline (reference sequence). The CDR3 totals 15 residues. Losses at the gene ends were 10 bases for V and 2 bases for J; bases not matched to a gene: 12. The gene calls are TRBV19 and TRBJ2-5; 8 nucleotides agree with TRBD2. Sequenced sample: PBMCs or T cells enriched from blood (not recorded which). The receptor comes from a woman aged 40-49 years with acute COVID-19. The CDR3 loop is CATRGAGGTQETQYF. In DNA form, the CDR3 reads TGTGCCACCCGCGGGGCGGGAGGTACTCAAGAGACCCAGTACTTC.